Described below is a single TCR beta chain sequence and its context. The length of the CDR3 is 17 residues. Trimming removed 1 base from V and 4 bases from J, with 16 bases in between. CDR1 is LNHNV and CDR2 is YYDKDF in the germline V gene (reference sequence). The sample belongs to a study of T cell responses to AZD1222 COVID-19 vaccine. Profiled with immunoSEQ multiplex PCR; TCRdb holds only in-frame clones, not every one. This table holds about 140,000 clones, more than 85% found once. The input for sequencing was peripheral blood, taken on day 0 of AZD1222 vaccination. This TCR was sampled from an adult in good health. This rearrangement joins TRBV15 to TRBJ2-2, with a possible D match to TRBD1 (5 bases). CDR3: CATSRAMETVGTGELFF. The CDR3 DNA reads TGTGCCACCAGCAGAGCGATGGAGACAGTGGGCACCGGGGAGCTGTTTTTT.